The clone carrying this T cell receptor beta chain is a singleton in its sample. CDR3 size: 16 residues. V gave up 7 bases and J gave up 3 bases; unmatched junction bases: 7. Germline V gives CDR1 KGHDR, CDR2 SFDVKD. Per the original data handling: From reference gene primer amplification, estimates of nucleated cell counts were derived. Repertoires were generated with immunoSEQ multiplex PCR, while TCRdb's copy carries only in-frame clones and drops some. The V and J calls and clone size were taken over from that table, and D and trimming were inferred from the DNA. The sample holds about 74,000 clones, 88% seen once. The source of the sample is a study of blood T cell repertoires in COVID-19. The overall study: Collection of acute and convalescent COVID-19 samples took place in the United States, Italy and Spain. Sources were T cells, B-cell-depleted T cells, or PBMCs; the material itself was cDNA or gDNA.

The chain carries TRBV24-1 and TRBJ2-2, with 10 bases aligning to TRBD1. The sequencing input was peripheral blood. This receptor was taken from a woman older than 75 with active or convalescent COVID-19. CDR3 protein: CATSLGQGGYTGELFF. The CDR3 DNA sequence: TGTGCCACCAGCCTTGGACAGGGGGGATACACCGGGGAGCTGTTTTTT.